These 14 T cell receptor beta chains originate from one sample sequenced in a study of preoperative IRX-2 immunotherapy in early breast cancer. Indicated treatment: preoperative locoregional IRX-2 cytokine immunotherapy. Assay: immunoSEQ multiplex PCR; the TCRdb copy retains only in-frame clones and omits some. Seen here are about 23,000 clones, around 87% observed once, and the top ten hold approximately 9%. This specimen was tumor tissue, taken after IRX-2 immunotherapy. These receptors all come from a human donor with breast cancer.

This clone was seen a few times. The gene calls are TRBV28 and TRBJ2-3; D tentatively reads TRBD1 or TRBD2 (5 bases each). There are 15 residues in the CDR3. V lost 3 bases and J 3 bases, leaving 13 bases between the germline ends. Per the germline V gene, CDR1 is MDHEN and CDR2 is SYDVKM. The CDR3 DNA reads TGTGCCAGCAGTTTCTGGGGGTTAAGAACAGATACGCAGTATTTT. It yields the protein CASSFWGLRTDTQYF.

This clone is medium-sized by share. The chain uses TRBV11-3 and TRBJ2-1; D might be TRBD1 (5 bases). The CDR3 runs to 13 residues. The germline V gene has CDR1 SGHNT and CDR2 YENEEA. Trimming stripped 2 bases from V and 5 bases from J, with 7 bases between. The CDR3 loop is CASSLRGDNEQFF. The DNA for the CDR3 is TGTGCCAGCAGCTTAAGGGGTGACAATGAGCAGTTCTTC.

The chain is built from TRBV30 and TRBJ1-5; D unclear. CDR1 and CDR2 from the germline V gene are GTSNPN and SVGIG (reference sequence). Trimming removed 0 bases from V and 4 bases from J, with 7 bases in between. CDR3 length: 13 residues. The CDR3 is CAWSVNSNQPQHF. CDR3 nucleotides: TGTGCCTGGAGTGTAAACTCGAATCAGCCCCAGCATTTT.

The J gene is TRBJ2-5, the V gene TRBV7-9; TRBD2 matches 8 bases. Losses at the gene ends were 4 bases for V and 5 bases for J; bases not matched to a gene: 6. Germline V gives CDR1 SEHNR, CDR2 FQNEAQ (reference sequence). This CDR3 contains 14 residues. This CDR3 reads CASSYQRGLETQYF. As DNA, the CDR3 is TGTGCCAGCAGCTATCAGCGGGGGTTGGAGACCCAGTACTTC.

The genes are TRBV19 and TRBJ2-2; 11 bases fit TRBD2. The CDR3 loop spans 17 amino acids. The germline CDR1 and CDR2 sequences are LNHDA and SQIVND (reference sequence). V gave up 4 bases and J gave up 0 bases; unmatched junction bases: 4. The CDR3 region is CASSRSTSGANTGELFF. The CDR3 region has the DNA TGTGCCAGTAGTAGATCGACTAGCGGGGCGAACACCGGGGAGCTGTTTTTT.

The CDR3 nucleotides are TGTGCCAGCAGCCCGGACCAGGGGGGCTACACCTTC. This translates into CASSPDQGGYTF. This rearrangement joins TRBV7-9 to TRBJ1-2, with D tentatively TRBD1 (6 bases). Germline V gives CDR1 SEHNR, CDR2 FQNEAQ (reference sequence). V dropped 5 bases and J dropped 8 bases, with 12 bases sitting between them. The length of the CDR3 is 12 residues.

The chain is built from TRBV2 and TRBJ2-3; no clear D gene. This CDR3 spans 11 amino acids. CDR1 and CDR2 (germline): SNHLY, FYNNEI. V dropped 7 bases and J dropped 8 bases, with 10 bases sitting between them. CDR3 sequence (DNA): TGTGCCAGCATGACTGCAACTACGCAGTATTTT. It yields the protein CASMTATTQYF.

This chain uses TRBV5-1 with TRBJ1-2, with 7 bases matching TRBD1. The V gene end was trimmed by 4 bases and the J gene end by 5 bases; junction bases not matched to a gene: 8. The CDR3 has 14 amino acids. Germline CDR1 is SGHRS and CDR2 is YFSETQ. CDR3 sequence: CASSNGQAPYGYTF. The CDR3 DNA reads TGCGCCAGCAGCAATGGACAGGCCCCTTATGGCTACACCTTC.

This clone is a singleton in its sample. The CDR3 loop is CASKGGASNQPQHF. The CDR3 DNA is TGTGCCAGCAAGGGAGGGGCCAGCAATCAGCCCCAGCATTTT. V gene TRBV25-1 combines with J gene TRBJ1-5; a possible D gene is TRBD1 (5 bases). The germline gives CDR1 MGHDK, CDR2 SYGVNS. The CDR3 loop spans 14 amino acids. V lost 7 bases to trimming and J lost 1 base, with 11 bases between them.

The rearrangement links TRBV4-3 to TRBJ2-5, with D tentatively TRBD2 (5 bases). V was cut by 1 base and J by 4 bases, with 13 bases left in between. This CDR3 has 15 residues. Per the germline V gene, CDR1 is LGHNA and CDR2 is YSLEER. CDR3 bases: TGCGCCAGCAGCCAAGGAGTCCGTGAGGGAGAGACCCAGTACTTC. It is translated as CASSQGVREGETQYF.

V usage is TRBV14 and J usage is TRBJ1-2; no reliable D call. The V end was cut by 0 bases, the J end by 4 bases, with 9 bases between. The CDR3 has 14 residues. Germline loops: CDR1 SGHDN, CDR2 FVKESK. CDR3 in amino acids: CASSQDRAGYGYTF. As DNA, the CDR3 is TGTGCCAGCAGCCAAGATCGGGCAGGCTATGGCTACACCTTC.

The table lists this clone with a count of one. The CDR3 sequence is CASSLGTRSLGTQYF. DNA of the CDR3: TGTGCCAGCAGCTTAGGGACAAGGTCGTTAGGGACCCAGTACTTC. J is TRBJ2-5 and V is TRBV7-7, with D perhaps TRBD1 (5 bases). The CDR3 runs to 15 residues. In germline, CDR1 is SSHAT, CDR2 FNYEAQ (reference sequence). V lost 1 base, J lost 7 bases, and 16 bases lay in between.

The rearrangement uses TRBV19 and TRBJ1-3; D possibly corresponds to TRBD1 (5 bases). Trimming stripped 3 bases from V and 0 bases from J, with 12 bases between. This CDR3 is built from 16 residues. Germline loops: CDR1 LNHDA, CDR2 SQIVND (reference sequence). The CDR3 loop reads CASSIWGRSSGNTIYF. The CDR3 DNA is TGTGCCAGTAGTATTTGGGGACGGTCCTCTGGAAACACCATATATTTT.

The gene calls are TRBV6-1 and TRBJ1-6; no reliable D call. CDR1 MNHNS and CDR2 SASEGT come from the germline V gene. Trimming removed 0 bases at V and 8 bases at J, with 5 bases between. The CDR3 has 13 residues. The CDR3: CASSEALYSPLHF. The CDR3 region has the DNA TGTGCCAGCAGTGAAGCCTTGTATTCACCCCTCCACTTT.